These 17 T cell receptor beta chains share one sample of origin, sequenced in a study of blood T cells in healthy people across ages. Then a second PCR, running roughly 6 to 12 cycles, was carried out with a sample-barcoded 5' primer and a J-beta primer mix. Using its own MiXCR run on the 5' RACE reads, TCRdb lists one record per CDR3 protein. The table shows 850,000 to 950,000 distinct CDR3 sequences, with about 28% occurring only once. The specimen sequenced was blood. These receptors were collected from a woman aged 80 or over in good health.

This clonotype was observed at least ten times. CDR3 amino acids: CASKRGLGETQYF. DNA for the CDR3: TGTGCCAGCAAGCGGGGGCTTGGAGAGACCCAGTACTTC. J is TRBJ2-5 and V is TRBV13, with 8 bases aligning to TRBD2. From germline, CDR1 is PRHDT and CDR2 FYEKMQ (reference sequence). With V trimmed by 7 bases and J by 4 bases, 5 bases remained unmatched. The CDR3 has 13 amino acids.

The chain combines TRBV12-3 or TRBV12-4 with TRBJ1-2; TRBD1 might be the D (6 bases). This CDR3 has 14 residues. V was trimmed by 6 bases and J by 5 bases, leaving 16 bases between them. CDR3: CASRRDTLQYGYTF. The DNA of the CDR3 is TGTGCCAGCAGGAGGGACACCCTTCAATATGGCTACACCTTC.

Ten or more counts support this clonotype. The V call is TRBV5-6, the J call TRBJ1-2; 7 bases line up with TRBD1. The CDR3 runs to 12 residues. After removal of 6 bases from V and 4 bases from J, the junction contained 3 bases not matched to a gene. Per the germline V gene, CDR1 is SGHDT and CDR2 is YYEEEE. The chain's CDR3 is CASNRGSYGYTF. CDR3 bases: TGTGCCAGCAACAGGGGATCCTATGGCTACACCTTC.

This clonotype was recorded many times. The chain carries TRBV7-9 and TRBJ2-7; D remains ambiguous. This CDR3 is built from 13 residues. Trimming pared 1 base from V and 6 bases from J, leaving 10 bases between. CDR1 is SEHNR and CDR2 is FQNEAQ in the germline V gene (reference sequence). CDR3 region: CASSLDWEGEQYF. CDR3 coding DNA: TGTGCCAGCAGCTTAGATTGGGAAGGCGAGCAGTACTTC.

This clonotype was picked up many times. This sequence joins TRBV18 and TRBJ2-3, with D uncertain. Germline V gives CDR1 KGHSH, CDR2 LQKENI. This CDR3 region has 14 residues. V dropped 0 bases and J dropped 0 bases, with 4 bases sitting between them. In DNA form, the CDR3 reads TGTGCCAGCTCACCACCCTCTAGCACAGATACGCAGTATTTT. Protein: CASSPPSSTDTQYF.

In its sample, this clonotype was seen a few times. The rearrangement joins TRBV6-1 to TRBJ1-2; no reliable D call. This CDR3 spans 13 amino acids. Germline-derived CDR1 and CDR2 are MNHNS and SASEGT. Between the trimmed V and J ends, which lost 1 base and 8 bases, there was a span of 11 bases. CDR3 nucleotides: TGTGCCAGCAGTGAAGGAGGGTGGAACGGCTACACCTTC. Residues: CASSEGGWNGYTF.

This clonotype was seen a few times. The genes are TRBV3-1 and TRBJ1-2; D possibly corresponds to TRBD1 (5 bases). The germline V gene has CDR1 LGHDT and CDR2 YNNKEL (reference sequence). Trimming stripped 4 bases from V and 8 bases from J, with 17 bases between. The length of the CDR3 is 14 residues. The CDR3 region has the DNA TGTGCCAGCAGCCCACCGGGACCTACCTACGGCTACACCTTC. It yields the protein CASSPPGPTYGYTF.

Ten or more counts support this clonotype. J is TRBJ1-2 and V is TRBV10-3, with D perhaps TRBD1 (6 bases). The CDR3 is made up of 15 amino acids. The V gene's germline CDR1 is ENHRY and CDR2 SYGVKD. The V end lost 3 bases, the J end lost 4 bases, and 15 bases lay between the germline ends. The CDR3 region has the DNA TGTGCCATCAGTGATTTGGGGGGGCTTTCCTATGGCTACACCTTC. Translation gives CAISDLGGLSYGYTF.

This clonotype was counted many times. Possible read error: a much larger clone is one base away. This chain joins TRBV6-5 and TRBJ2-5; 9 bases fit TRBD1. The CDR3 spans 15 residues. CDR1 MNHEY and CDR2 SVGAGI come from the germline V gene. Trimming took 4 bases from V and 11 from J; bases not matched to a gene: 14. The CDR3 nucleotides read TGTGCCAGCAGTTCCTTGGACAGGGGTAGCAATGAGCAGTACTTC. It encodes CASSSLDRGSNEQYF.

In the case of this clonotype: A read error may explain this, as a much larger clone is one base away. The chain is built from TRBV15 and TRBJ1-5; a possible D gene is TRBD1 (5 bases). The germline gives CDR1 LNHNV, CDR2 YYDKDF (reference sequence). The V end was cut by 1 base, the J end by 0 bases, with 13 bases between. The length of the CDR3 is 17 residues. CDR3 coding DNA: TGTGCCACCAGCAGAGCTAATACAGGTCATAGCAATCAGCCCCAGCATTTT. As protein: CATSRANTGHSNQPQHF.

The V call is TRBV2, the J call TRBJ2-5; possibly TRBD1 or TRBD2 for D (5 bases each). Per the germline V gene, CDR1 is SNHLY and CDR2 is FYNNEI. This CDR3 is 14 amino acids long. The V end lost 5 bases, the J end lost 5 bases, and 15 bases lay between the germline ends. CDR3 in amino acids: CASSWDRRMETQYF. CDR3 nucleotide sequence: TGTGCCAGCAGTTGGGACCGGCGGATGGAGACCCAGTACTTC.

The CDR3: CAWSVQQGSSPLHF. The CDR3 DNA reads TGTGCCTGGAGTGTACAACAGGGGAGTTCGCCCCTCCACTTT. This chain joins TRBV30 and TRBJ1-6; 7 positions agree with TRBD1. With 0 bases clipped from V and 13 bases from J, the junction kept 9 bases outside the gene matches. This CDR3 contains 14 residues. The germline V gene has CDR1 GTSNPN and CDR2 SVGIG (reference sequence).

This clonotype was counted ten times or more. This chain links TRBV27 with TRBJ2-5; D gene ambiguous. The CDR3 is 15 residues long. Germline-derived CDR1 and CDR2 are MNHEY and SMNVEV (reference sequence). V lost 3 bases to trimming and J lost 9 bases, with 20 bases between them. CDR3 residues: CASSFDTNRPQAQYF. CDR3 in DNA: TGTGCCAGCAGTTTCGACACTAACCGCCCCCAGGCCCAGTACTTC.

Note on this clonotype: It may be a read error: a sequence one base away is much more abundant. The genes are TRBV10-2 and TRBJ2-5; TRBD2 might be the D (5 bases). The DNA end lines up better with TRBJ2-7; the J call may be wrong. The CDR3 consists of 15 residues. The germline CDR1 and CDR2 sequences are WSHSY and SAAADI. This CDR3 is CASRTCQDSTAEQYF. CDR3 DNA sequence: TGCGCCAGCAGGACTTGCCAGGACTCCACAGCCGAGCAGTACTTC.

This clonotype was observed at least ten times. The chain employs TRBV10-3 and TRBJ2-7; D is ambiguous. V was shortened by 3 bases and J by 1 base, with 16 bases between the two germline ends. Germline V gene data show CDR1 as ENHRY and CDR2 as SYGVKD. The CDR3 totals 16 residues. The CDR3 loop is CAISETSPGLSYEQYF. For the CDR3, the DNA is TGTGCCATCAGTGAAACGTCCCCGGGTTTGTCCTACGAGCAGTACTTC.

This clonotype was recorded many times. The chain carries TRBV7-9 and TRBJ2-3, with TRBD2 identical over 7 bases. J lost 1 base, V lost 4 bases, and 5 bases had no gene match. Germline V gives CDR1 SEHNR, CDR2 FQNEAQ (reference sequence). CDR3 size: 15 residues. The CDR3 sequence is CASSSGTIGTDTQYF. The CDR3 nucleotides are TGTGCCAGCAGCTCTGGGACTATCGGCACAGATACGCAGTATTTT.

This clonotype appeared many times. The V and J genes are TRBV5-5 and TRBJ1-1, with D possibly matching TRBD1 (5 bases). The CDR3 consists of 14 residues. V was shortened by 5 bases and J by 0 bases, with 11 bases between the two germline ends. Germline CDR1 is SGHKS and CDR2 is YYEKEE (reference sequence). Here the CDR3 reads CASRAGLMNTEAFF. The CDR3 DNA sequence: TGTGCCAGCAGGGCGGGACTCATGAACACTGAAGCTTTCTTT.